This T cell receptor beta chain comes out of a study of CD8 T cells in Susac syndrome. From blood CD8+ and CD4+ T cells, TCR beta sequences were generated. Healthy donors served as age- and sex-matched controls. With respect to this clonotype: The antigen remains unidentified.

RNA was extracted with the RNeasy kit, and a quantity of about 0.45 to 1 ug was reverse transcribed using random hexamers. Amplification of TCR beta CDR3 by immunoSEQ multiplex PCR spanned 54 Vbeta and 13 Jbeta. A single record per CDR3 protein comes from TCRdb applying MiXCR to the immunoSEQ multiplex PCR reads. The sample includes over 80,000 distinct CDR3 sequences, roughly 93% seen only once; the top ten take 0.25% to 0.4%. Study-wide points: The study recognized that its TCR sequencing and HLA analysis covered a relatively small number of individuals.

V was trimmed by 7 bases and J by 3 bases, leaving 17 bases between them. The CDR3 length is 14 residues. Germline CDR1 is SGHRS and CDR2 is YFSETQ. The sample consisted of CD8+ T cells from PBMCs. The rearrangement uses TRBV5-1 and TRBJ2-7; tentative D call: TRBD2 (6 bases). The receptor comes from a human donor in good health. The DNA of the CDR3 is TGCGCCAGCCAAGAGGGGAGGAGGGACTACGAGCAGTACTTC. Translated: CASQEGRRDYEQYF.